The subject of this entry is one T cell receptor beta chain. Primers included in the PCR were 60 Vbeta and 13 Jbeta primers. Some clones are missing from TCRdb's copy, which holds only in-frame ones; the method was immunoSEQ multiplex PCR. The sample shows over 110,000 clones, 70% to 80% of them seen only once. Per germline, CDR1 SGHTA and CDR2 FQGNSA. The CDR3 length is 15 residues. The V end was cut by 1 base, the J end by 4 bases, with 11 bases between. The sample comes from a study of cytomegalovirus exposure and HLA in healthy donors. The material sequenced was PBMCs. V is TRBV7-2 and J is TRBJ1-5; D might be TRBD1 (6 bases). This receptor was identified in a female donor in good health and CMV-seronegative. In DNA, the CDR3 is TGTGCCAGCAGCTTAGGGGGACATGAAAATCAGCCCCAGCATTTT. It is translated as CASSLGGHENQPQHF.